This T cell receptor beta chain stems from a study of response to subunit inactivated influenza vaccine. Study observations and caveats: Authors suggested that a seasonal influenza vaccination recruits few new T cells each time.

TCRdb recomputed calls from the RT-PCR reads with MiXCR, one row per CDR3 protein. The sample includes 500,000 or so distinct CDR3 sequences, about 15% of them seen just once. Concerning this clonotype: The antigen is not known.

V was pared by 2 bases and J by 0 bases, with 11 bases between. Germline V lookup: CDR1 SGHRS, CDR2 YFSETQ. The length of the CDR3 is 15 residues. The starting material was CD4+ T cells sorted from PBMCs, obtained 23 months after vaccination. The source is a man aged 45 to 70 who received an inactivated influenza vaccine. The V call is TRBV5-1, the J call TRBJ1-2; D might be TRBD1 (5 bases). The CDR3 sequence is CASSFLGEANYGYTF. As DNA, the CDR3 is TGCGCCAGCAGCTTCCTAGGGGAGGCTAACTATGGCTACACCTTC.